This T cell receptor beta chain was recorded in a study of metastatic and nonmetastatic thyroid tumors. The overall study: Repertoires were compared across blood and tumor or nodule tissue from malignant and benign thyroid patients. Study observations and caveats: Across blood and tumor, TCR beta diversity in malignant thyroid tumors was reportedly significantly higher than in benign nodules.

A note on this clone: Its antigen remains unknown.

TCRdb reprocessed the PCR reads using MiXCR. The sample includes about 20,000 clones, nearly 25% of them seen just once. Trimming removed 4 bases from V and 8 bases from J; junction bases left unmatched: 10. Germline CDR1 is LNHDA and CDR2 is SQIVND (reference sequence). The CDR3 extends over 14 amino acids. Treatment of any kind had been given to no patient before thyroid surgery. This receptor was identified in a female donor with papillary thyroid cancer or a benign thyroid nodule (not recorded which). Some clones in this sample may be carry-over from other donors' samples. The chain combines TRBV19 with TRBJ1-2; 7 positions agree with TRBD1. Sequencing was carried out using tumor tissue. CDR3 residues: CASSTGTVIGGYTF. The DNA of the CDR3 is TGTGCCAGTAGTACCGGGACAGTGATTGGAGGCTACACCTTC.